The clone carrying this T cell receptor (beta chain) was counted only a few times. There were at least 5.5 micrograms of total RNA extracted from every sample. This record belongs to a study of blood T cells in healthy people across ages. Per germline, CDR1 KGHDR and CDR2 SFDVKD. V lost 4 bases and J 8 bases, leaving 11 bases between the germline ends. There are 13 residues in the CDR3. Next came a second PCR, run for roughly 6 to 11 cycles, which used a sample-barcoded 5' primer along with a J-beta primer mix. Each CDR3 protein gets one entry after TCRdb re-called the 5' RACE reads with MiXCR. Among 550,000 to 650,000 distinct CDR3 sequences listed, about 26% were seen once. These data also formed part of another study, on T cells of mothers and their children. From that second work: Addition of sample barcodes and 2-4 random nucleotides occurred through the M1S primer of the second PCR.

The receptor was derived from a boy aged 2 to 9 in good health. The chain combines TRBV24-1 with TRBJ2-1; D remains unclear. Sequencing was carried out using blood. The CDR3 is CATSDPVRYEQFF. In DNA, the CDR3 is TGTGCCACCAGTGACCCAGTCCGGTATGAGCAGTTCTTC.